The 2 T cell receptor beta chains presented below share a single source sample, sequenced in a study of T cells in Graves' hyperthyroidism and ophthalmopathy. The CDR3 regions of TCR beta were amplified from RNA transcripts. The TCR CDR3 first-round RT-PCR relied on the HTBI primer set. MiXCR, run by TCRdb on the multiplex PCR reads, gives a single entry per CDR3 protein. The table records about 500,000 distinct CDR3 sequences, under 20% of them present only once. Sample: blood. These receptors all stem from a woman aged 18-30 years with Graves' ophthalmopathy.

This clonotype was seen ten or more times. This sequence joins TRBV14 and TRBJ2-7; TRBD1 might be the D (6 bases). The germline gives CDR1 SGHDN, CDR2 FVKESK. The CDR3 is 14 residues long. The germline V and J ends were trimmed by 4 bases and 3 bases, with 13 bases remaining between them. The CDR3 sequence is CASSLQGGGYEQYF. CDR3 DNA sequence: TGTGCCAGCAGCCTACAGGGCGGAGGCTACGAGCAGTACTTC.

The rearrangement links TRBV18 to TRBJ2-3; 8 nucleotides align to TRBD2. Germline lookup yields CDR1 KGHSH and CDR2 LQKENI. The CDR3 loop spans 15 amino acids. Trimming took 5 bases from V and 1 from J; bases not matched to a gene: 5. In DNA form, the CDR3 reads TGTGCCAGCTCATCGGGACTAGAGGGCACAGATACGCAGTATTTT. This gives the protein CASSSGLEGTDTQYF.